This TCR beta chain derives from a study of T cells in Graves' hyperthyroidism and ophthalmopathy. Study overall: At initial diagnosis, before any treatment had begun, peripheral blood was obtained.

The sample holds many counts of this clonotype. No antigen is known for it. Study-level findings and limits: Also found in blood were most expanded thyroid clonotypes above 0.001.

A lack of ophthalmopathy progression within 18 months defined stable Graves' hyperthyroidism. Each 10 ml fresh peripheral blood draw supplied the PBMCs. Regions amplified from RNA transcripts were the TCR beta CDR3 regions. TCR CDR3 regions were first amplified by RT-PCR with HTBI primers. TCRdb called the multiplex PCR reads again in MiXCR, with one record for every CDR3 protein. The table records approximately 480,000 distinct CDR3 sequences, less than 25% of them present only once. This clonotype originated in a man younger than 30 with Graves' hyperthyroidism. The sequencing sample was made of blood.

The CDR3 region has the DNA TGTGCCAGCAGCCTAGTCCCGGGACAGGGGTTGAAAGGCTATGGCTACACCTTC. Translation: CASSLVPGQGLKGYGYTF. The gene calls are TRBV6-2 or TRBV6-3 and TRBJ1-2; 10 positions agree with TRBD1. The J segment lost 4 bases and the V segment lost 6 bases, leaving 17 bases of the junction unmatched. The germline V gene has CDR1 MNHEY and CDR2 SVGEGT. This CDR3 contains 18 residues.